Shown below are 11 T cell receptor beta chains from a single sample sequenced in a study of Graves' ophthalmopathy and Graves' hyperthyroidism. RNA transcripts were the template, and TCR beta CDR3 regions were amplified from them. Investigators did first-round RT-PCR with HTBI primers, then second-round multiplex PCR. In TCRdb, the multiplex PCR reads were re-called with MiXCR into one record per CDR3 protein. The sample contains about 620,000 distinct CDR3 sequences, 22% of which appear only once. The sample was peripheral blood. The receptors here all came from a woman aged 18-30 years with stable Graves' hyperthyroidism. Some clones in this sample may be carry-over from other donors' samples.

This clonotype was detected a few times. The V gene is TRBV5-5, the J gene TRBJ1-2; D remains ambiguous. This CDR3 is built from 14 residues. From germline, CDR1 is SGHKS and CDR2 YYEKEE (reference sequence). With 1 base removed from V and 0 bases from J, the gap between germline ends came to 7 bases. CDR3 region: CASSLRLANYGYTF. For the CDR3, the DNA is TGTGCCAGCAGCTTGCGGTTAGCTAACTATGGCTACACCTTC.

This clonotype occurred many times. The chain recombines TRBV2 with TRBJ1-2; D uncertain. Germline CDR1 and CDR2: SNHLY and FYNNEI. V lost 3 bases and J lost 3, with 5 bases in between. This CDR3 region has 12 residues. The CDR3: CASSDGYYGYTF. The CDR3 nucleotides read TGTGCCAGCAGTGATGGGTACTATGGCTACACCTTC. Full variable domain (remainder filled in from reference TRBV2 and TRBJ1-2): EPEVTQTPSHQVTQMGQEVILRCVPISNHLYFYWYRQILGQKVEFLVSFYNNEISEKSEIFDDQFSVERPDGSNFTLKIRSTKLEDSAMYFCASSDGYYGYTFGSGTRLTVV.

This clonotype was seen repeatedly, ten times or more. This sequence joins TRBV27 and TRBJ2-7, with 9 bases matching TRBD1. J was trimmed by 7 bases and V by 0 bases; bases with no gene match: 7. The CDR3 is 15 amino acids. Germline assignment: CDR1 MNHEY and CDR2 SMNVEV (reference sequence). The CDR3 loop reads CASSLSGQGLGEQYF. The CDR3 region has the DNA TGTGCCAGCAGTTTATCGGGACAGGGTTTGGGGGAGCAGTACTTC.

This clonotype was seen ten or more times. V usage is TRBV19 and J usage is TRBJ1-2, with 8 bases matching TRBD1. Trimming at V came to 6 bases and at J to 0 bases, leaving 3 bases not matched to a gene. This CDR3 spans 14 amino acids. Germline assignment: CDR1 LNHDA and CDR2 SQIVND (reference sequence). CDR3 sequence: CASSDRGANYGYTF. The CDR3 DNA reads TGTGCCAGTAGCGACAGGGGAGCTAACTATGGCTACACCTTC.

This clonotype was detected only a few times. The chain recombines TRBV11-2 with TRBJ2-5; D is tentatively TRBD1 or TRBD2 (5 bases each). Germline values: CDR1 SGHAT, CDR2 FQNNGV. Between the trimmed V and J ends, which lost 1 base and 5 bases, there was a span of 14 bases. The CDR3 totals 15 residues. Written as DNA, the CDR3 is TGTGCCAGCAGCTTAGGTTTAGAGGGGATGGAGACCCAGTACTTC. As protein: CASSLGLEGMETQYF.

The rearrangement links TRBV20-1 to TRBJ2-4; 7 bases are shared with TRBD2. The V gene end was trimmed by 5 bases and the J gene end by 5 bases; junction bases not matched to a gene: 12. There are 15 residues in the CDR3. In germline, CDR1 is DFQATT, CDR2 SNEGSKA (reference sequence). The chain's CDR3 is CSAPDGGTGENIQYF. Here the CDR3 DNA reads TGCAGTGCTCCGGACGGGGGGACGGGCGAAAACATTCAGTACTTC.

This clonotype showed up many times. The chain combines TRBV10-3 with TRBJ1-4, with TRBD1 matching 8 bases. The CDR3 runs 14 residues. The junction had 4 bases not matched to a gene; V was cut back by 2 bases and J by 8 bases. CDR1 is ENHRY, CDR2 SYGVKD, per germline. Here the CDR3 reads CAISERTGREKLFF. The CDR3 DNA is TGTGCCATCAGTGAGCGGACAGGGCGGGAAAAACTGTTTTTT.

CDR3 amino acids: CASSDSSGGANEQFF. CDR3 in DNA: TGTGCCAGCAGTGACTCTAGCGGGGGGGCCAATGAGCAGTTCTTC. The V gene is TRBV6-4, the J gene TRBJ2-1; 11 nucleotides agree with TRBD2. Germline V gene lookup returns CDR1 MRHNA and CDR2 SNTAGT. The CDR3 length is 15 residues. Trimming at V came to 0 bases and at J to 6 bases, leaving 1 base not matched to a gene.

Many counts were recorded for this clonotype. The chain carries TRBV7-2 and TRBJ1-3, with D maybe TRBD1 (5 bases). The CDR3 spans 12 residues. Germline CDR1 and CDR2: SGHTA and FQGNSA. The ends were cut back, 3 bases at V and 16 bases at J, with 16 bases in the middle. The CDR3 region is CASSLPGVRGYF. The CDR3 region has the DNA TGTGCCAGCAGCTTGCCGGGAGTTCGGGGGTATTTT.

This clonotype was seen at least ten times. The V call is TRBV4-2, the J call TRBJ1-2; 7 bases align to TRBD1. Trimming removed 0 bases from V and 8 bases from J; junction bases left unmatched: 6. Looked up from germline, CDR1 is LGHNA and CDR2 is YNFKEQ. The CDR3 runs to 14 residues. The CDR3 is CASSQDRDSYGYTF. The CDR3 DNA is TGTGCCAGCAGCCAAGATCGGGACAGCTACGGCTACACCTTC.

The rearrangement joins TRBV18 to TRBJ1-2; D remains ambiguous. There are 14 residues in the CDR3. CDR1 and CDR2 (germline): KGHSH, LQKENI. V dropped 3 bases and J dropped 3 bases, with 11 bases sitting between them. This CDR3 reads CASSPSTDDYGYTF. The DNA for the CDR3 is TGTGCCAGCTCACCGTCGACGGATGACTATGGCTACACCTTC.